The clone carrying this TCR beta chain appeared a few times. Its specificity is unknown. The data were obtained in a study of beta chain features in type 1 diabetes. It was one heparinised blood draw, averaging approximately 100 mL, that each donor gave. CD4+ cells of the naive, central memory, regulatory and stem cell-like memory types were sorted via CD45RO/CCR7/CD25/CD127/CD95/CD27. Study results and caveats: The study found moderately but significantly shorter TCRB CDR3s in all four CD4+ subsets of Type 1 diabetes patients.

Expressed TCRB transcripts were sequenced, since all the RNA that had been isolated was reverse transcribed. Assay: immunoSEQ multiplex PCR; the TCRdb copy retains only in-frame clones and omits some. The sample shows hundreds of thousands of clones, 13% of them seen only once. Material for sequencing was naive CD4+ T cells from blood. This clonotype was sampled from a young man with type 1 diabetes.

CDR3 coding DNA: TGTGCCGCCGGGAGTCCCTCCTACGAGCAGTACTTC. Translated, it gives CAAGSPSYEQYF. The V and J genes are TRBV6-5 and TRBJ2-7; the D gene is possibly TRBD2 (6 bases). The V end lost 11 bases, the J end lost 0 bases, and 11 bases lay between the germline ends. Looked up from germline, CDR1 is MNHEY and CDR2 is SVGAGI. This CDR3 comprises 12 residues.